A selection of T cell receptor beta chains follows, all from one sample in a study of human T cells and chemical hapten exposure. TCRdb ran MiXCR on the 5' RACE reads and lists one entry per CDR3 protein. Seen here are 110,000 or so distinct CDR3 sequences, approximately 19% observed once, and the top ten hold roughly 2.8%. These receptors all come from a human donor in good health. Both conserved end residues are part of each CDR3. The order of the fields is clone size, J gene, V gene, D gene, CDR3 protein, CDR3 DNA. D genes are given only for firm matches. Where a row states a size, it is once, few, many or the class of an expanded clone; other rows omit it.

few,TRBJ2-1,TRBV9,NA,CASSVTSGLGHNEQFF,TGTGCCAGCAGCGTAACAAGCGGGTTGGGGCACAATGAGCAGTTCTTC
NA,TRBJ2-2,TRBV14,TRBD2,CASSQPGLADRKLYTGELFF,TGTGCCAGCAGCCAACCGGGACTAGCGGACCGAAAGCTGTACACCGGGGAGCTGTTTTTT
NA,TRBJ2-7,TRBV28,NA,CASSLGGANPYEQYF,TGTGCCAGCAGTTTAGGAGGAGCTAACCCCTACGAGCAGTACTTC
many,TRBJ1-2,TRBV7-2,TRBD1,CASSLTGGNYGYTF,TGTGCCAGCAGCTTAACAGGGGGCAACTATGGCTACACCTTC
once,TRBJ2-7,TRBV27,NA,CASSLHSAGQTSYEQYF,TGTGCCAGCAGTTTACACTCGGCGGGACAGACCTCCTACGAGCAGTACTTC
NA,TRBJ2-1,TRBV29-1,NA,CSVVGDSPGQFF,TGCAGCGTTGTCGGGGACTCTCCTGGGCAGTTCTTC
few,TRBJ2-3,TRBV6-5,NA,CASIARGRTDTQYF,TGTGCCAGCATCGCGAGGGGTCGTACAGATACGCAGTATTTT
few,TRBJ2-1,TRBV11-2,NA,CASSFEYNYNEQFF,TGTGCCAGCAGCTTCGAGTATAACTACAATGAGCAGTTCTTC
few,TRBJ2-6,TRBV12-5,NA,CASGAGTQSSGANVLTF,TGTGCTAGTGGTGCCGGGACCCAGAGCTCTGGGGCCAACGTCCTGACTTTC
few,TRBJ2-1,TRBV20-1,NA,CSAGEQFF,TGCAGTGCCGGTGAGCAGTTCTTC
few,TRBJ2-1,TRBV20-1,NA,CSARGEERLVSNEQFF,TGCAGTGCTAGAGGGGAAGAAAGGCTAGTCAGCAATGAGCAGTTCTTC
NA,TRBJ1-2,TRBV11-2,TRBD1,CASSQTDRAYGYTF,TGTGCCAGCAGCCAGACGGACAGGGCCTATGGCTACACCTTC
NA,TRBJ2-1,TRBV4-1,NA,CASSQSGSGGEQFF,TGCGCCAGCAGCCAATCCGGGAGCGGAGGAGAGCAGTTCTTC
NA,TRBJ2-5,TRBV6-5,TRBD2,CASSTPSGRQEAQYF,TGTGCCAGCAGTACCCCTAGCGGGAGACAAGAGGCCCAGTACTTC
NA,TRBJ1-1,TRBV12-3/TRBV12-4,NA,CASSFSQGKAFF,TGTGCCAGCAGTTTTTCACAGGGTAAGGCTTTCTTT
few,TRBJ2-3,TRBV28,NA,CALANEDPDTQYF,TGTGCCCTAGCCAACGAGGATCCAGATACGCAGTATTTT
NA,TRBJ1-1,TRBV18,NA,CASSPRGNTEAFF,TGTGCCAGCTCACCGCGAGGGAACACTGAAGCTTTCTTT
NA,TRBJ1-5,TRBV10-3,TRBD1,CAISVGTDQGGEPQHF,TGTGCCATCAGCGTGGGGACAGACCAAGGAGGGGAGCCCCAGCATTTT
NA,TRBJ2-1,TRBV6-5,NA,CASSYGFEQFF,TGTGCCAGCAGTTACGGGTTTGAGCAGTTCTTC
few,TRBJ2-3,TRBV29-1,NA,CSSVRGGDTQYF,TGCAGCTCCGTTCGGGGTGGAGATACGCAGTATTTT
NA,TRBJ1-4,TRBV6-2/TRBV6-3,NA,CASREWRVEKLFF,TGTGCCAGCAGGGAATGGAGAGTTGAAAAACTGTTTTTT
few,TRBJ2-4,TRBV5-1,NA,CASSLEDRNIQYF,TGCGCCAGCAGCTTGGAGGACAGAAACATTCAGTACTTC
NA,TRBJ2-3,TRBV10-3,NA,CAAGDVRPDTQYF,TGTGCCGCCGGGGATGTCAGGCCGGATACGCAGTATTTT
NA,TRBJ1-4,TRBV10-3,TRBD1,CAISGDKTGGKEKLFF,TGTGCCATCAGTGGAGACAAGACAGGGGGGAAAGAAAAACTGTTTTTT
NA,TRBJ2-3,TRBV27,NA,CASSFQVAAASTDTQYF,TGTGCCAGCAGTTTCCAGGTAGCGGCTGCTAGCACAGATACGCAGTATTTT
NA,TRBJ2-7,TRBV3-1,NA,CACSKKGVYEQYF,TGTGCCTGCAGTAAGAAGGGGGTCTACGAGCAGTACTTC
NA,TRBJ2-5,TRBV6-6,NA,CASRGTGETQYF,TGTGCCAGCAGAGGAACAGGCGAGACCCAGTACTTC
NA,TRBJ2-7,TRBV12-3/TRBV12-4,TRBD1,CASSHPGTGGGEQYF,TGTGCCAGCAGCCACCCTGGGACAGGGGGAGGTGAGCAGTACTTC
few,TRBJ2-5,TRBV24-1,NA,CATARGTETQYF,TGTGCCACCGCCAGGGGCACAGAGACCCAGTACTTC
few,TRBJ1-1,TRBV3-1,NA,CASSQLTGTEAFF,TGTGCCAGCAGCCAACTAACCGGGACTGAAGCTTTCTTT
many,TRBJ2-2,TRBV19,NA,CASNFGSQTGAGELFF,TGTGCCAGTAATTTCGGCTCTCAAACGGGGGCTGGGGAGCTGTTTTTT
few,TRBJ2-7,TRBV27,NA,CASSLWAPPLGGARYEQYF,TGTGCCAGCAGTTTATGGGCCCCCCCCCTCGGGGGAGCCCGCTACGAGCAGTACTTC
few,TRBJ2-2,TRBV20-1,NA,CSARKGDTGELFF,TGCAGTGCCAGAAAGGGGGACACCGGGGAGCTGTTTTTT
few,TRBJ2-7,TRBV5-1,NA,CASSTGPTVTTYEQYF,TGCGCCAGCAGCACCGGACCGACAGTCACCACCTACGAGCAGTACTTC
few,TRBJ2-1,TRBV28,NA,CASSFATEQFF,TGTGCCAGCAGTTTCGCCACCGAGCAGTTCTTC
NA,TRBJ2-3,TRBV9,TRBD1,CASSERTGGTDTQYF,TGTGCCAGCAGCGAACGGACAGGGGGCACAGATACGCAGTATTTT
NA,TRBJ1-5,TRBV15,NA,CATSRDRGAGHQPQHF,TGTGCCACCAGCAGAGATCGGGGGGCAGGGCATCAGCCCCAGCATTTT
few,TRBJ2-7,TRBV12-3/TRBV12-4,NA,CASSFLSGREQYF,TGTGCCAGCAGTTTCCTATCAGGTCGCGAGCAGTACTTC
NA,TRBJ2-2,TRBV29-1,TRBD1,CSVGGQGMNTGELFF,TGCAGCGTCGGGGGACAGGGCATGAACACCGGGGAGCTGTTTTTT
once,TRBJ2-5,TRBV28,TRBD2,CASRPSGGRAETQYF,TGTGCCAGCAGACCTAGCGGGGGAAGGGCGGAGACCCAGTACTTC
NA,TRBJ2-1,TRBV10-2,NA,CASTGALGEQFF,TGCGCCAGCACAGGGGCGCTAGGTGAGCAGTTCTTC
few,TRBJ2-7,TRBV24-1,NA,CATRGEKYPYEQYF,TGTGCCACAAGGGGCGAAAAGTACCCCTACGAGCAGTACTTC
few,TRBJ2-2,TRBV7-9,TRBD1,CASTSGQGDTGELFF,TGTGCCAGCACCTCGGGACAGGGGGACACCGGGGAGCTGTTTTTT
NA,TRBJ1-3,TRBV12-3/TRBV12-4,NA,CASSFGMGTNTIYF,TGTGCCAGCAGTTTTGGGATGGGGACGAACACCATATATTTT
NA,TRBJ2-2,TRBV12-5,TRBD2,CASGLVTSGYTGELFF,TGTGCTAGTGGTTTGGTAACTAGCGGATACACCGGGGAGCTGTTTTTT
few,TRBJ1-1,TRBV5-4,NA,CASSPGGSGTEAFF,TGTGCCAGCAGCCCCGGAGGATCGGGAACTGAAGCTTTCTTT
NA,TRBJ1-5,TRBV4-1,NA,CASSSPGRGQPQHF,TGCGCCAGCAGCTCCCCGGGCAGAGGGCAGCCCCAGCATTTT